Detailed here is one T cell receptor beta chain. This specimen comes from a study of blood T cell repertoires in COVID-19. Study summary: The study drew acute and convalescent COVID-19 samples from the United States, Italy and Spain. Sources were T cells, B-cell-depleted T cells, or PBMCs; the material itself was cDNA or gDNA.

The CDR3 runs 16 residues. V shed 5 bases and J 3 bases; nucleotides not matched to a gene: 6. CDR1 is MGHRA and CDR2 is YSYEKL in the germline V gene. Original methodology: Counts of nucleated cells, estimated from reference gene primer amplification, were obtained. TCRdb's table, derived via immunoSEQ multiplex PCR, lists solely in-frame clones and lacks some. Clone size and V and J calls were adopted from that table, with D and trimming inferred from the DNA. The table includes about 160,000 clones, roughly 85% detected once. Sequencing was performed on peripheral blood. The chain uses TRBV4-1 and TRBJ2-7; TRBD2 agrees at 14 bases. This receptor was obtained from a human donor with acute or convalescent COVID-19. The donor label of this sample is uncertain. The CDR3: CASSGRLAGGRYEQYF. CDR3 bases: TGCGCCAGCAGCGGCCGACTAGCGGGGGGGCGCTACGAGCAGTACTTC.